The 16 T cell receptor beta chains in this list originate from one sample, sequenced in a study of OX40 agonist ivuxolimab in advanced cancers. Sequenced by immunoSEQ multiplex PCR; TCRdb stores in-frame clones only, minus some. The sample consists of approximately 120,000 clones, around 93% of them appearing once. Sequencing was performed on CD4+ or CD8+ T cells sorted from blood, taken in a trial of the OX40 agonist ivuxolimab. Every receptor here comes from an adult with an advanced solid tumor such as melanoma, head and neck, liver or kidney cancer.

This clone was seen only once. This CDR3 reads CASSLIRAGNYNEQFF. The CDR3 DNA is TGTGCCAGCAGCTTGATCAGGGCAGGGAACTACAATGAGCAGTTCTTC. The V gene is TRBV27, the J gene TRBJ2-1, with a weak D call TRBD1 (5 bases). The CDR3 totals 16 residues. The V end was cut by 6 bases, the J end by 3 bases, with 18 bases between. Germline values: CDR1 MNHEY, CDR2 SMNVEV (reference sequence).

This chain connects TRBV2 to TRBJ1-1, with 10 bases fitting TRBD1. The CDR3 loop spans 13 amino acids. V lost 5 bases, J lost 5 bases, and 2 bases stayed unmatched. Germline V gives CDR1 SNHLY, CDR2 FYNNEI. The CDR3 reads CASSPDRGTEAFF. In DNA form, the CDR3 reads TGTGCCAGCAGTCCGGACAGGGGGACTGAAGCTTTCTTT.

The chain employs TRBV28 and TRBJ2-3, with 11 bases fitting TRBD1. CDR1 and CDR2 (germline): MDHEN, SYDVKM. The length of the CDR3 is 17 residues. J gave up 0 bases and V 5 bases, and 7 bases lay outside the gene matches. The CDR3 protein is CASSPGTGGISTDTQYF. The CDR3 DNA follows: TGTGCCAGCAGTCCCGGGACAGGGGGAATAAGCACAGATACGCAGTATTTT. The full variable domain, with the rest looked up from reference TRBV28 and TRBJ2-3, is DVKVTQSSRYLVKRTGEKVFLECVQDMDHENMFWYRQDPGLGLRLIYFSYDVKMKEKGDIPEGYSVSREKKERFSLILESASTNQTSMYLCASSPGTGGISTDTQYFGPGTRLTVL.

The chain uses TRBV28 and TRBJ1-5; a weak D match, TRBD1 (5 bases). Per the germline V gene, CDR1 is MDHEN and CDR2 is SYDVKM. V lost 5 bases and J 2 bases, leaving 13 bases between the germline ends. The CDR3 runs to 15 residues. The CDR3 is CASSPLRGGNQPQHF. The CDR3 DNA follows: TGTGCCAGCAGTCCCCTGAGGGGAGGCAATCAGCCCCAGCATTTT.

This clone was seen once. The gene calls are TRBV28 and TRBJ2-4, with D unclear. V lost 2 bases, J lost 6 bases, and 14 bases lay in between. Germline V gives CDR1 MDHEN, CDR2 SYDVKM. The CDR3 has 15 residues. CDR3 region: CASSLKLVLGNIQYF. CDR3 nucleotides: TGTGCCAGCAGTTTAAAGTTGGTTTTAGGAAACATTCAGTACTTC.

This clone was picked up a small number of times. V gene TRBV12-5 combines with J gene TRBJ2-7; D is perhaps TRBD1 (5 bases). CDR3 length: 16 amino acids. Germline V lookup: CDR1 LGHNT, CDR2 FRNRAP. Trimming stripped 0 bases from V and 5 bases from J, with 17 bases between. Here the CDR3 reads CASGLVQVVGVNEQYF. In DNA, the CDR3 is TGTGCTAGTGGTTTGGTACAGGTCGTTGGGGTAAACGAGCAGTACTTC.

The gene calls are TRBV7-8 and TRBJ2-7; TRBD2 agrees at 8 bases. The junction had 13 bases not matched to a gene; V was cut back by 6 bases and J by 0 bases. Per the germline V gene, CDR1 is SGHVS and CDR2 is FQNEAQ. The CDR3 contains 17 residues. The chain's CDR3 is CASSLQTGGPLSYEQYF. The CDR3 DNA reads TGTGCCAGCAGTTTACAGACGGGGGGGCCTCTCTCCTACGAGCAGTACTTC. The variable domain in full, with the rest retrieved from reference TRBV7-8 and TRBJ2-7, is GAGVSQSPRYKVAKRGQDVALRCDPISGHVSLFWYQQALGQGPEFLTYFQNEAQLDKSGLPSDRFFAERPEGSVSTLKIQRTQQEDSAVYLCASSLQTGGPLSYEQYFGPGTRLTVT.

The rearrangement links TRBV28 to TRBJ1-2, with a tentative D call TRBD1 (5 bases). Germline CDR1 MDHEN, CDR2 SYDVKM. This CDR3 comprises 15 residues. V lost 5 bases, J lost 3 bases, and 16 bases lay in between. CDR3 DNA sequence: TGTGCCAGCAGTAGCAACTCGGGGACCGACTATGGCTACACCTTC. Translation: CASSSNSGTDYGYTF.

CDR3 sequence: CASPFGTGPDTQYF. The DNA for the CDR3 is TGTGCCAGCCCCTTTGGGACAGGGCCAGATACGCAGTATTTT. The J gene is TRBJ2-3, the V gene TRBV5-8; 9 nucleotides agree with TRBD1. This CDR3 comprises 14 residues. The trim removed 7 bases at V and 4 bases at J, leaving 7 bases unmatched. Germline CDR1 SGHTS, CDR2 YDEGEE.

The chain combines TRBV4-1 with TRBJ1-2, with a weak D call TRBD1 (5 bases). The CDR3 sequence is 16 residues long. Germline V gene lookup returns CDR1 MGHRA and CDR2 YSYEKL. Trimming pared 1 base from V and 0 bases from J, leaving 12 bases between. CDR3 sequence (DNA): TGCGCCAGCAGCCAAGTAGGGGCCCCAGCTAACTATGGCTACACCTTC. It yields the protein CASSQVGAPANYGYTF.

The V call is TRBV21-1, the J call TRBJ2-5; the table's D call of TRBD2 was not tested on the DNA. TRBV21-1 is reported as a pseudogene. The CDR3 covers 15 residues. CDR3 nucleotides: TGTGCCAGCAGCAAAGTTTCGAGGGATGAAGAGACCCAGTACTTC. It yields the protein CASSKVSRDEETQYF.

The chain recombines TRBV14 with TRBJ1-1; TRBD1 matches at 10 bases. The germline CDR1 and CDR2 sequences are SGHDN and FVKESK. This CDR3 is built from 13 residues. The junction had 3 bases not matched to a gene; V was cut back by 5 bases and J by 6 bases. The CDR3, as DNA: TGTGCCAGCAGCTATGGGACAGGGGCTGAAGCTTTCTTT. As protein: CASSYGTGAEAFF.

J is TRBJ2-7 and V is TRBV7-9; 7 bases are shared with TRBD1. Losses at the gene ends were 1 base for V and 4 bases for J; bases not matched to a gene: 10. The CDR3 is 16 amino acids. The germline CDR1 and CDR2 sequences are SEHNR and FQNEAQ (reference sequence). The chain's CDR3 is CASSLGRTGAGYEQYF. The CDR3 DNA is TGTGCCAGCAGCTTAGGCCGAACAGGGGCGGGTTACGAGCAGTACTTC.

The chain uses TRBV4-2 and TRBJ2-2; 11 bases agree with TRBD2. Germline V gene lookup returns CDR1 LGHNA and CDR2 YNFKEQ. CDR3 length: 18 amino acids. Losses at the gene ends were 3 bases for V and 4 bases for J; bases not matched to a gene: 10. Written as DNA, the CDR3 is TGTGCCAGCAGCCACACTGTAGCGGGAGGGCCGACCACCGGGGAGCTGTTTTTT. Translation: CASSHTVAGGPTTGELFF.

This chain joins TRBV10-1 and TRBJ1-6, with a weak D call TRBD1 (5 bases). V was clipped by 7 bases and J by 2 bases, with 15 bases between them. Germline V gene lookup returns CDR1 WNHNN and CDR2 SYGVQD (reference sequence). The CDR3 consists of 16 residues. The CDR3 DNA is TGCGCCAGCATGGGACCAGCCACCCCCTATAATTCACCCCTCCACTTT. Its protein product is CASMGPATPYNSPLHF.

This clone was counted only a few times. The chain joins TRBV6-6 to TRBJ1-5; TRBD1 might be the D (6 bases). Germline V gene lookup returns CDR1 MNHNY and CDR2 SVGAGI (reference sequence). Trimming pared 7 bases from V and 6 bases from J, leaving 16 bases between. The CDR3 extends over 14 amino acids. The chain's CDR3 is CASTLTGASQPQHF. The CDR3 nucleotides are TGTGCCAGCACCCTTACGGGGGCATCTCAGCCCCAGCATTTT.